Following are 18 T cell receptor beta chains from one sample sequenced in a study of shared clonotypes between healthy human individuals. TCRdb's copy holds only in-frame clones and misses some; the assay was immunoSEQ multiplex PCR. Of about 2.4 million clones listed, under 95% are singletons. Sequenced input: naive CD4+ T cells from PBMCs. Subset noted: CD45RA+ positively selected. The source of these receptors is a man aged 18 to 30 in good health. Some clones in this sample may be carry-over from other donors' samples.

The chain combines TRBV9 with TRBJ2-1; TRBD2 aligns across 9 bases. The CDR3 length is 16 residues. Germline CDR1 is SGDLS and CDR2 is YYNGEE. J lost 8 bases, V lost 4 bases, and 13 bases had no gene match. CDR3 amino acids: CASSPSLREGIDEQFF. The CDR3 nucleotides are TGTGCCAGCAGCCCGAGCCTGCGGGAGGGGATAGATGAGCAGTTCTTC.

The sample holds a few counts of this clone. The chain combines TRBV5-1 with TRBJ1-1; possibly TRBD1 for D (6 bases). Germline CDR1 SGHRS, CDR2 YFSETQ. The CDR3 has 14 amino acids. Deletions cut 5 bases from V and 1 base from J, with 12 bases between. CDR3 sequence reads: CASSTGKTNTEAFF. DNA of the CDR3: TGCGCCAGCAGTACAGGGAAGACGAACACTGAAGCTTTCTTT.

The rearrangement uses TRBV27 and TRBJ1-2; TRBD1 might be the D (5 bases). There are 14 residues in the CDR3. CDR1 and CDR2 from the germline V gene are MNHEY and SMNVEV (reference sequence). V lost 2 bases, J lost 7 bases, and 14 bases lay in between. The CDR3 DNA reads as TGTGCCAGCAGTTTACGGGCAGGGACCTCTGGCTACACCTTC. Translating it yields CASSLRAGTSGYTF.

This clone appeared a few times. The sample holds other DNA sequences that translate to the same CDR3. The V and J genes are TRBV11-3 and TRBJ2-6; D is unclear. With 2 bases removed from V and 4 bases from J, the gap between germline ends came to 3 bases. Germline loops: CDR1 SGHNT, CDR2 YENEEA. CDR3 size: 13 residues. CDR3 residues: CASSLSGANVLTF. The CDR3 DNA is TGTGCCAGCAGCTTATCCGGGGCCAACGTCCTGACTTTC. The variable domain in full, with the rest retrieved from reference TRBV11-3 and TRBJ2-6, is EAGVVQSPRYKIIEKKQPVAFWCNPISGHNTLYWYLQNLGQGPELLIRYENEEAVDDSQLPKDRFSAERLKGVDSTLKIQPAELGDSAVYLCASSLSGANVLTFGAGSRLTVL.

This chain joins TRBV5-1 and TRBJ2-2; TRBD2 aligns across 16 bases. The CDR3 sequence is 17 residues long. Germline CDR1 reads SGHRS; CDR2 reads YFSETQ. V trimming: 4 bases; J trimming: 9 bases; junction bases outside the gene matches: 9. The CDR3 spells CASSTGTSGRGVRELFF. The CDR3 region has the DNA TGCGCCAGCAGCACTGGGACTAGCGGGAGGGGTGTCCGGGAGCTGTTTTTT.

CDR3: CASSSRDYPRRAEQFF. The CDR3 DNA sequence: TGTGCCAGCAGTTCACGGGACTATCCACGTAGGGCTGAGCAGTTCTTC. This sequence joins TRBV27 and TRBJ2-1; 7 positions match TRBD2. CDR1 is MNHEY and CDR2 is SMNVEV in the germline V gene (reference sequence). Unmatched junction bases numbered 15, after V lost 4 bases and J lost 9 bases. This CDR3 region has 16 residues.

This sequence joins TRBV30 and TRBJ2-7, with a possible D match to TRBD2 (7 bases). V lost 5 bases and J lost 6, with 11 bases in between. This CDR3 is 11 amino acids long. Germline CDR1 reads GTSNPN; CDR2 reads SVGIG (reference sequence). CDR3 sequence reads: CAWGGASEQYF. The CDR3 region has the DNA TGTGCCTGGGGGGGGGCCTCCGAGCAGTACTTC.

The chain uses TRBV6-5 and TRBJ1-1; D is unclear. The CDR3 totals 16 residues. The V end lost 0 bases, the J end lost 1 base, and 12 bases lay between the germline ends. In germline, CDR1 is MNHEY, CDR2 SVGAGI. The CDR3 DNA reads TGTGCCAGCAGTTACTCGATGGTATCGGGGAACACTGAAGCTTTCTTT. It translates to CASSYSMVSGNTEAFF.

As to this clone: The same CDR3 can be traced to other DNA sequences in this sample. The genes are TRBV7-3 and TRBJ2-2; TRBD2 matches 7 bases. Germline values: CDR1 SGHTA, CDR2 FQGTGA. After removal of 5 bases from V and 5 bases from J, the junction contained 8 bases not matched to a gene. The length of the CDR3 is 15 residues. The CDR3 here is CASSPGLGGTGELFF. CDR3 in DNA: TGTGCCAGCAGCCCCGGACTAGGAGGTACCGGGGAGCTGTTTTTT.

This clone was observed a single time. Other DNA sequences from this sample encode an identical CDR3 as well. The chain links TRBV11-1 to TRBJ2-2; the match to TRBD1 covers 7 bases. The V segment lost 3 bases and the J segment 5 bases; nucleotides outside the gene matches: 6. Germline V gene lookup returns CDR1 SGHAT and CDR2 FQDESV (reference sequence). This CDR3 spans 15 amino acids. The DNA of the CDR3 is TGTGCCAGCAGCTTTAGACAGGGTGGTACCGGGGAGCTGTTTTTT. Translated: CASSFRQGGTGELFF.

The chain's CDR3 is CASRSSSYEQYF. As DNA, the CDR3 is TGTGCCAGCAGGTCGAGCTCCTACGAGCAGTACTTC. J is TRBJ2-7 and V is TRBV2; unclear D gene. The CDR3 contains 12 residues. V was shortened by 6 bases and J by 0 bases, with 6 bases between the two germline ends. Germline CDR1 reads SNHLY; CDR2 reads FYNNEI.

This chain uses TRBV11-1 with TRBJ2-4, with D possibly matching TRBD1 (6 bases). Trimming removed 6 bases from V and 2 bases from J, with 11 bases in between. This CDR3 comprises 14 residues. Germline CDR1 is SGHAT and CDR2 is FQDESV (reference sequence). The CDR3 spells CASSTQGSKNIQYF. The CDR3 nucleotides are TGTGCCAGCAGTACACAGGGCTCCAAAAACATTCAGTACTTC.

The rearrangement joins TRBV29-1 to TRBJ2-6; D is unresolved. The germline CDR1 and CDR2 sequences are SQVTM and ANQGSEA. Trimming pared 2 bases from V and 2 bases from J, leaving 4 bases between. The CDR3 totals 13 residues. In DNA, the CDR3 is TGCAGCGTTGAATTTCCTGGGGCCAACGTCCTGACTTTC. Its protein is CSVEFPGANVLTF. The variable domain in full, completed from reference TRBV29-1 and TRBJ2-6, reads SAVISQKPSRDICQRGTSLTIQCQVDSQVTMMFWYRQQPGQSLTLIATANQGSEATYESGFVIDKFPISRPNLTFSTLTVSNMSPEDSSIYLCSVEFPGANVLTFGAGSRLTVL.

The chain carries TRBV29-1 and TRBJ2-2, with D maybe TRBD1 (5 bases). The V and J ends lost 4 bases and 9 bases respectively, with 21 bases between them. Germline V gene sequence: CDR1 SQVTM, CDR2 ANQGSEA. The CDR3 length is 15 residues. The CDR3 is CSVARTDISARELFF. The CDR3 DNA is TGCAGCGTTGCCCGAACGGACATCTCGGCGAGGGAGCTGTTTTTT.

The gene calls are TRBV4-1 and TRBJ1-4, with TRBD1 identical over 7 bases. The germline CDR1 and CDR2 sequences are MGHRA and YSYEKL. This CDR3 contains 14 residues. Losses at the gene ends were 4 bases for V and 6 bases for J; bases not matched to a gene: 5. The CDR3 nucleotides are TGCGCCAGCAGCCCCGACAGGGCGGATGAAAAACTGTTTTTT. Its protein product is CASSPDRADEKLFF.

The table lists this clone with a count of one. This chain joins TRBV5-6 and TRBJ2-5; tentative D call: TRBD1 (6 bases). V was trimmed by 3 bases and J by 7 bases, leaving 10 bases between them. This CDR3 is built from 12 residues. In germline, CDR1 is SGHDT, CDR2 YYEEEE. CDR3 protein: CASSSGAGTQYF. The CDR3 DNA reads as TGTGCCAGCAGCTCAGGGGCGGGGACCCAGTACTTC.

The chain is built from TRBV5-8 and TRBJ1-4; TRBD1 aligns across 7 bases. CDR3 size: 15 residues. Germline CDR1 reads SGHTS; CDR2 reads YDEGEE. The junction had 6 bases not matched to a gene; V was cut back by 0 bases and J by 7 bases. CDR3 in DNA: TGTGCCAGCAGCTTGGGACAGGGATCAAGTGAAAAACTGTTTTTT. Its translation is CASSLGQGSSEKLFF.

The V and J genes are TRBV20-1 and TRBJ2-7; D gene uncertain. From germline, CDR1 is DFQATT and CDR2 SNEGSKA (reference sequence). This CDR3 comprises 11 residues. V lost 1 base to trimming and J lost 5 bases, with 6 bases between them. The CDR3, as DNA: TGCAGTGCTAGAGCTTGGCACGAGCAGTACTTC. Translating it yields CSARAWHEQYF.